This T cell receptor beta chain was sequenced in a study of cytomegalovirus exposure and HLA in healthy donors. Study findings and constraints: Immune exposure information comprised only CMV serostatus. In a later analysis, compared with equally common non-associated chains, HLA-associated beta chains were more expanded.

The PCR had 60 Vbeta and 13 Jbeta primers. Clones were read by immunoSEQ multiplex PCR, and TCRdb kept only the in-frame ones, dropping some. The sample has about 200,000 clones; around 80% are singletons. To note about this clone: Its antigen is not identified.

The receptor comes from a girl aged 2-10 years in good health and CMV-seronegative. Material for sequencing was PBMCs.

The CDR3 loop reads CASSKVLGQGSTEAFF. In DNA, the CDR3 is TGTGCCAGCAGCAAAGTCTTGGGACAGGGTTCTACTGAAGCTTTCTTT. The chain joins TRBV21-1 to TRBJ1-1; the tabulated D call, TRBD1, remains unverified against the DNA. TRBV21-1 is shown as a pseudogene. CDR3 size: 16 residues.